A selection of T cell receptor beta chains follows, all from one sample in a study of cytomegalovirus exposure and HLA in healthy donors. TCRdb keeps only in-frame clones here, not all; method: immunoSEQ multiplex PCR. The sample lists some 100,000 clones; roughly four fifths were seen once. The sequencing sample was made of PBMCs. Receptor source: a man in his forties or fifties in good health and CMV-seropositive. Each CDR3 is given with its conserved first and last residue. The D gene is left open where the match is weak. Size is stated for part of the rows, as once, few or many counts, or as a class when the clone is expanded.

TRBV2	.	.	TRBJ2-3	CASSANIGTDTQYF	TGTGCCAGCAGTGCAAACATTGGCACAGATACGCAGTATTTT
TRBV28	TRBD2	.	TRBJ2-7	CASSLSSGRNGEQYF	TGTGCCAGCAGTTTATCTAGCGGGAGAAACGGCGAGCAGTACTTC
TRBV20-1	TRBD1	.	TRBJ2-7	CSPGQGYEQYF	TGCAGTCCGGGACAGGGTTACGAGCAGTACTTC
TRBV27	.	.	TRBJ1-1	CASSPSAGEMNTEAFF	TGTGCCAGCAGTCCCTCGGCAGGGGAGATGAACACTGAAGCTTTCTTT
TRBV29-1	.	.	TRBJ2-5	CSVEEKGDQQYF	TGCAGCGTTGAAGAAAAAGGGGATCAGCAGTACTTC
TRBV19	TRBD2	.	TRBJ2-1	CASRSGGLSYNEQFF	TGTGCCAGTAGGAGCGGGGGGCTCTCCTACAATGAGCAGTTCTTC
TRBV6-1	TRBD1	.	TRBJ1-2	CASSEQGTGVSGYTF	TGTGCCAGCAGTGAACAAGGGACAGGGGTGAGCGGCTACACCTTC
TRBV5-1	TRBD2	once	TRBJ2-3	CASSLAGLAGGPGGTDTQYF	TGCGCCAGCAGCTTGGCGGGACTAGCAGGGGGGCCAGGAGGCACAGATACGCAGTATTTT
TRBV5-1	TRBD1	once	TRBJ2-1	CASSFLGQGHEQFF	TGCGCCAGCAGCTTCTTAGGACAGGGACATGAGCAGTTCTTC
TRBV10-2	.	.	TRBJ1-1	CATSSGNTEAFF	TGCGCCACCTCTTCCGGGAACACTGAAGCTTTCTTT
TRBV2	.	.	TRBJ2-7	CASRTDSWEYEQYF	TGTGCCAGCCGCACCGACAGTTGGGAATACGAGCAGTACTTC
TRBV27	.	.	TRBJ2-1	CASSLYGTGRSSYNEQFF	TGTGCCAGCAGTTTATACGGAACCGGCCGGAGCTCCTACAATGAGCAGTTCTTC
TRBV2	.	.	TRBJ2-6	CASSGSGGANVLTF	TGTGCCAGCAGTGGTTCAGGAGGGGCCAACGTCCTGACTTTC
TRBV6-4	TRBD2	.	TRBJ2-3	CASSDFQASGRHTQYF	TGTGCCAGCAGTGACTTTCAGGCTAGCGGGAGGCATACGCAGTATTTT
TRBV4-3	.	.	TRBJ2-5	CASSQERTRGETQYF	TGCGCCAGCAGCCAAGAAAGAACCAGGGGCGAGACCCAGTACTTC
TRBV28	.	.	TRBJ1-2	CASSLENSSYGYTF	TGTGCCAGCAGTTTAGAGAATTCTTCCTATGGCTACACCTTC
TRBV5-1	.	few	TRBJ2-1	CASSSSGAASQFF	TGCGCCAGCAGCTCGTCAGGGGCGGCCTCCCAGTTCTTC
TRBV29-1	TRBD1	.	TRBJ2-3	CSVETGGSTDTQYF	TGCAGCGTTGAAACAGGGGGCAGCACAGATACGCAGTATTTT
TRBV6-5	TRBD1	.	TRBJ1-2	CASSYSDRVYGYTF	TGTGCCAGCAGTTACTCGGACAGGGTCTATGGCTACACCTTC
TRBV6-1	TRBD1	.	TRBJ1-2	CASSAGQTGMGYTF	TGTGCCAGCAGCGCGGGACAGACCGGTATGGGCTACACCTTC
TRBV5-5	.	.	TRBJ2-7	CASSPLRDEQYF	TGTGCCAGCAGCCCGTTGAGGGACGAGCAGTACTTC
TRBV7-2	TRBD1	.	TRBJ1-1	CASSLGQGSTEAFF	TGTGCCAGCAGCTTAGGACAGGGGAGCACTGAAGCTTTCTTT
TRBV18	.	.	TRBJ1-5	CASSLGEGQPQHF	TGTGCCAGCTCACTCGGAGAGGGTCAGCCCCAGCATTTT
TRBV5-4	.	few	TRBJ2-7	CASSLDSFSYEQYF	TGTGCCAGCAGCTTGGACAGTTTCTCCTACGAGCAGTACTTC
TRBV18	TRBD1	.	TRBJ2-7	CASSAGTGGYEQYF	TGTGCCAGCTCAGCCGGGACAGGGGGCTACGAGCAGTACTTC
TRBV5-6	TRBD1	once	TRBJ2-5	CASRETGRETQYF	TGTGCCAGCAGGGAGACAGGGAGAGAGACCCAGTACTTC
TRBV19	.	.	TRBJ2-2	CASSISPLEMRPTGELFF	TGTGCCAGTAGTATTTCACCCCTGGAGATGAGGCCGACCGGGGAGCTGTTTTTT
TRBV4-1	.	.	TRBJ1-2	CASSQDPGRKGYGYTF	TGCGCCAGCAGCCAAGACCCGGGGAGAAAGGGCTATGGCTACACCTTC
TRBV27	.	.	TRBJ2-1	CASSREIPYNEQFF	TGTGCCAGCAGTCGAGAGATCCCCTACAATGAGCAGTTCTTC
TRBV7-7	.	.	TRBJ2-3	CASSLRGGEDTQYF	TGTGCCAGCAGCTTACGTGGCGGGGAAGATACGCAGTATTTT
TRBV6-1	TRBD2	.	TRBJ2-7	CAADPSGAGEQYF	TGTGCCGCGGACCCTAGCGGGGCCGGCGAGCAGTACTTC
TRBV28	TRBD1	.	TRBJ1-2	CASIGTTGAYGYTF	TGTGCCAGCATCGGTACCACAGGGGCCTATGGCTACACCTTC
TRBV7-2	TRBD2	.	TRBJ2-1	CASSSLAGGSYNEQFF	TGTGCCAGCAGCTCCTTAGCGGGAGGCTCCTACAATGAGCAGTTCTTC
TRBV4-2	TRBD1	.	TRBJ1-5	CASSQEGTVSNQPQHF	TGTGCCAGCAGCCAAGAGGGGACAGTTAGCAATCAGCCCCAGCATTTT
TRBV9	TRBD2	.	TRBJ2-3	CASSFTVGLAGDTDTQYF	TGTGCCAGCAGCTTTACTGTGGGGCTAGCGGGGGACACAGATACGCAGTATTTT
TRBV27	.	few	TRBJ2-2	CASSPYRRTGELFF	TGTGCCAGCAGTCCGTATAGGAGGACCGGGGAGCTGTTTTTT
TRBV5-4	TRBD1	.	TRBJ2-7	CASSRQGAREQYF	TGTGCCAGCAGCCGACAGGGGGCTCGTGAGCAGTACTTC
TRBV28	TRBD1	.	TRBJ2-2	CASSPTGTVNTGELFF	TGTGCCAGCAGTCCCACCGGGACAGTCAACACCGGGGAGCTGTTTTTT
TRBV29-1	.	.	TRBJ1-2	CSVGSGGYTF	TGCAGCGTTGGTTCCGGTGGCTACACCTTC
TRBV2	.	.	TRBJ2-2	CASSERQVTGELFF	TGTGCCAGCAGTGAAAGACAAGTCACCGGGGAGCTGTTTTTT
TRBV19	.	.	TRBJ2-5	CASSSRMSLETQYF	TGTGCCAGTAGTTCTAGGATGAGTCTAGAGACCCAGTACTTC
TRBV28	TRBD1	.	TRBJ2-3	CASSFLGTGGNTQYF	TGTGCCAGCAGTTTCCTCGGGACAGGGGGAAATACGCAGTATTTT
TRBV11-3	TRBD2	.	TRBJ2-7	CASSSGLAGDLTEYEQYF	TGTGCCAGCAGCTCGGGACTAGCGGGGGACCTCACAGAGTACGAGCAGTACTTC
TRBV27	.	.	TRBJ2-7	CASSATAAEFYEQYF	TGTGCCAGCAGTGCAACAGCGGCAGAATTCTACGAGCAGTACTTC
TRBV28	TRBD1	.	TRBJ1-5	CASTVQGARQPQHF	TGTGCCAGCACCGTACAGGGGGCACGTCAGCCCCAGCATTTT
TRBV5-1	.	once	TRBJ1-1	CASSDFQGGAFF	TGCGCCAGCTCAGATTTTCAGGGAGGGGCTTTCTTT